This T cell receptor beta chain was observed in a study of technical replicates of blood from a handful of donors. Some clones are missing from TCRdb's copy, which holds only in-frame ones; the method was immunoSEQ multiplex PCR. Counted here are approximately 80,000 clones, 98% occurring once; the ten biggest clones make up more than 0.12%. This clone was observed once. Germline CDR1 SGDLS, CDR2 YYNGEE. The CDR3 runs to 19 residues. The V segment lost 4 bases and the J segment 4 bases; nucleotides outside the gene matches: 14. This TCR was recovered from a human donor in good health. The chain joins TRBV9 to TRBJ2-2; 12 bases fit TRBD2. Sequencing was performed on T cells isolated from PBMCs. The CDR3 loop is CASSSGLAGTTWGTGELFF. CDR3 nucleotides: TGTGCCAGCAGCTCTGGACTAGCGGGGACGACATGGGGCACCGGGGAGCTGTTTTTT.